A selection of T cell receptor beta chains follows, all from one sample in a study of long-term antiretroviral therapy in people with HIV. Assay: immunoSEQ multiplex PCR; the TCRdb copy retains only in-frame clones and omits some. The data contain more than 35,000 clones, 85% to 95% of them singletons. This specimen was unsorted PBMCs, taken 4.1 years after starting antiretroviral therapy. These receptors all stem from a woman aged 45-60 years with HIV. CDR3s leave out the opening cysteine and the closing phenylalanine or tryptophan. Clone size is given for some rows only: seen once, a few or many times, or a class if the clone is expanded.

j_call: TRBJ2-1
cdr3_length: 13
clone_size: once
v_call: TRBV19
cdr3_aa: ASKSLAGGYNEQF

j_call: TRBJ1-6
cdr3_length: 12
clone_size: .
v_call: TRBV2
cdr3_aa: ASSDRPGTSPLH

j_call: TRBJ2-2
cdr3_length: 19
clone_size: .
v_call: TRBV29-1
cdr3_aa: SVESRTGRGFRSANTGELF

j_call: TRBJ2-1
cdr3_length: 13
clone_size: .
v_call: TRBV19
cdr3_aa: ASSLATSGVDEQF

j_call: TRBJ1-4
cdr3_length: 13
clone_size: .
v_call: TRBV4-1
cdr3_aa: ASSQEIQAREKLF

j_call: TRBJ2-7
cdr3_length: 12
clone_size: .
v_call: TRBV7-9
cdr3_aa: ASSLRGQMDEQY

j_call: TRBJ1-5
cdr3_length: 11
clone_size: .
v_call: TRBV2
cdr3_aa: ASSLGPTQPQH

j_call: TRBJ1-2
cdr3_length: 12
clone_size: .
v_call: TRBV5-1
cdr3_aa: ASSLRMGGYGYT

j_call: TRBJ1-1
cdr3_length: 13
clone_size: .
v_call: TRBV7-2
cdr3_aa: ASSTPRGARTEAF

j_call: TRBJ2-1
cdr3_length: 14
clone_size: .
v_call: TRBV5-1
cdr3_aa: ASSLSGESSYNEQF

j_call: TRBJ2-1
cdr3_length: 12
clone_size: .
v_call: TRBV5-1
cdr3_aa: ASINRDRGNEQF

j_call: TRBJ2-3
cdr3_length: 14
clone_size: .
v_call: TRBV5-4
cdr3_aa: ASSSPLAGGWNTQY

j_call: TRBJ1-1
cdr3_length: 12
clone_size: once
v_call: TRBV10-1
cdr3_aa: ARSIGGAVTEAF

j_call: TRBJ2-7
cdr3_length: 14
clone_size: .
v_call: TRBV15
cdr3_aa: ATSRDPDTGTGGQY

j_call: TRBJ2-3
cdr3_length: 12
clone_size: .
v_call: TRBV2
cdr3_aa: ASGFSPGSDTQY

j_call: TRBJ1-5
cdr3_length: 12
clone_size: .
v_call: TRBV19
cdr3_aa: ASSIGPKPQPQH